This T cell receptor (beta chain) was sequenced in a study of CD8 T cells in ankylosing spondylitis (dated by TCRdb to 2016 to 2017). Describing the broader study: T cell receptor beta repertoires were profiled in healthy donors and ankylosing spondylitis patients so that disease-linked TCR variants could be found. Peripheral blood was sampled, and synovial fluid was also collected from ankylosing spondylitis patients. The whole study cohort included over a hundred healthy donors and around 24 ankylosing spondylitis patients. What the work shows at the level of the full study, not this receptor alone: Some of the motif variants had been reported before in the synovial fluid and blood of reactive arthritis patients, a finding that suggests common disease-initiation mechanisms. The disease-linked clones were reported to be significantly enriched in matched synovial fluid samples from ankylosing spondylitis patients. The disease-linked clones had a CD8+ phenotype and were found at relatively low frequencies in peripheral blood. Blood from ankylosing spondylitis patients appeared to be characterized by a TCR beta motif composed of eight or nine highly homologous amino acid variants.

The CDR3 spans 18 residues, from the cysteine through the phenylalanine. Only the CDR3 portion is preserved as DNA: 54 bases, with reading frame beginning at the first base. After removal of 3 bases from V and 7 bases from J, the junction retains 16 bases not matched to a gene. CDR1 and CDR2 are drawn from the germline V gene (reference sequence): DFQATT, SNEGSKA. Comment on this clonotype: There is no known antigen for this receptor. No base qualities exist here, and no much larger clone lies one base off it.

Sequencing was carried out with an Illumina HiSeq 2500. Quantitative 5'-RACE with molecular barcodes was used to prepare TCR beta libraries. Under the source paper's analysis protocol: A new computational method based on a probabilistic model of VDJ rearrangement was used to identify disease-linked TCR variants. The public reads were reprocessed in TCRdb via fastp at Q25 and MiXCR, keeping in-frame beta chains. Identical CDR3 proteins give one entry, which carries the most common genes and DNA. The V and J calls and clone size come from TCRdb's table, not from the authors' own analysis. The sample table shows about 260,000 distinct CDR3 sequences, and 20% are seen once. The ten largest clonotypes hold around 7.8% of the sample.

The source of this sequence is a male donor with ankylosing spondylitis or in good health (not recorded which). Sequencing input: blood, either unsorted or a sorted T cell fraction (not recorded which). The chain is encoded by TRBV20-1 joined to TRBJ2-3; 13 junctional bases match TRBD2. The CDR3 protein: CSARRQGLAGPSGHTQYF. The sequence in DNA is TGCAGTGCTAGGAGACAGGGACTAGCGGGACCGTCCGGACATACGCAGTATTTT.